Listed here are 23 T cell receptor beta chains from one sample, sequenced in a study of cytomegalovirus exposure and HLA in healthy donors. Produced via immunoSEQ multiplex PCR; TCRdb's table is partial and in-frame only. The sample yields approximately 210,000 clones, around 88% seen once. Sequenced input: PBMCs. Source of these receptors: a woman between 18 and 30 years old in good health and CMV-seronegative.

The V gene is TRBV2, the J gene TRBJ1-2; unclear D gene. Germline V gene sequence: CDR1 SNHLY, CDR2 FYNNEI. The CDR3 is 13 amino acids. Trimming pared 2 bases from V and 4 bases from J, leaving 8 bases between. The CDR3 spells CASSEQAPYGYTF. The CDR3 bases are TGTGCCAGCAGTGAACAGGCCCCCTATGGCTACACCTTC.

The chain links TRBV6-5 to TRBJ2-5, with 7 bases that match TRBD2. The CDR3 extends over 14 amino acids. CDR1 and CDR2 (germline): MNHEY, SVGAGI. V dropped 3 bases and J dropped 5; count of bases not matched to a gene: 6. Here the CDR3 DNA reads TGTGCCAGCAGTTATCGTGGCGGGAGTGAGACCCAGTACTTC. Its translation is CASSYRGGSETQYF.

The V call is TRBV6-1, the J call TRBJ2-2; D not resolved. The CDR3 totals 13 residues. From germline, CDR1 is MNHNS and CDR2 SASEGT. Between the trimmed V and J ends, which lost 6 bases and 6 bases, there was a span of 11 bases. The CDR3 DNA sequence: TGTGCCAGCAGGCTCAGTTTGGCCGGGGAGCTGTTTTTT. The encoded protein is CASRLSLAGELFF.

This clone has just one count. The CDR3 DNA reads as TGCGCCAGCAGCCAAACCGGACAGGGTCAAGAGACCCAGTACTTC. Its protein product is CASSQTGQGQETQYF. The rearrangement joins TRBV4-1 to TRBJ2-5; 8 positions match TRBD1. The germline V gene has CDR1 MGHRA and CDR2 YSYEKL. This CDR3 contains 15 residues. The junction had 4 bases not matched to a gene; V was cut back by 2 bases and J by 2 bases.

This chain joins TRBV7-9 and TRBJ1-3; D ambiguous. This CDR3 has 14 amino acids. CDR1 is SEHNR, CDR2 FQNEAQ, per germline (reference sequence). Deletions cut 5 bases from V and 2 bases from J, with 10 bases between. DNA of the CDR3: TGTGCCAGCAGCCGGTCGGGGACTGGAAACACCATATATTTT. The encoded protein is CASSRSGTGNTIYF.

The chain carries TRBV21-1 and TRBJ1-2; the table's D call, TRBD1, has no DNA check behind it. TRBV21-1 is a listed pseudogene. The CDR3 has 15 residues. The CDR3 region has the DNA TGTGCCAGCAGCAAATCCACAGGGGGTAAGTATGGCTACACCTTC. It yields the protein CASSKSTGGKYGYTF.

This clone was seen a handful of times. The chain is built from TRBV27 and TRBJ2-7; D may be TRBD2 (5 bases). CDR1 and CDR2 (germline): MNHEY, SMNVEV (reference sequence). The V and J ends lost 5 bases and 6 bases respectively, with 14 bases between them. This CDR3 is built from 13 residues. The CDR3 loop reads CASSPREGAEQYF. In DNA form, the CDR3 reads TGTGCCAGCAGTCCCCGCGAGGGAGCCGAGCAGTACTTC.

This clone was observed a single time. The chain uses TRBV5-6 and TRBJ1-5; D may be TRBD1 (5 bases). V was cut by 0 bases and J by 4 bases, with 11 bases left in between. Germline CDR1 SGHDT, CDR2 YYEEEE. The CDR3 extends over 15 amino acids. The DNA of the CDR3 is TGTGCCAGCAGCTTGGGTTGGCAGGGAAATCAGCCCCAGCATTTT. This gives the protein CASSLGWQGNQPQHF.

The V call is TRBV2, the J call TRBJ1-1; 7 nucleotides align to TRBD1. The CDR3 runs to 15 residues. The germline CDR1 and CDR2 sequences are SNHLY and FYNNEI. The junction had 6 bases not matched to a gene; V was cut back by 4 bases and J by 1 base. The DNA for the CDR3 is TGTGCCAGCAGTGGGCGTCCAGGGGGGAACACTGAAGCTTTCTTT. Translation: CASSGRPGGNTEAFF.

This clone was seen a single time. The gene calls are TRBV7-9 and TRBJ2-1; D gene unclear. The CDR3 is 13 amino acids. CDR1 SEHNR and CDR2 FQNEAQ come from the germline V gene (reference sequence). The germline V and J ends were trimmed by 5 bases and 6 bases, with 11 bases remaining between them. The CDR3 region has the DNA TGTGCCAGCAGCAAGCGATCGCGCAATGAGCAGTTCTTC. Protein: CASSKRSRNEQFF.

The rearrangement joins TRBV7-6 to TRBJ2-2; D gene uncertain. Germline V gene lookup returns CDR1 SGHVS and CDR2 FNYEAQ. The CDR3 covers 15 residues. V was shortened by 1 base and J by 3 bases, with 9 bases between the two germline ends. The CDR3 sequence: CASSLVAMDTGELFF. In DNA form, the CDR3 reads TGTGCCAGCAGCTTAGTGGCCATGGACACCGGGGAGCTGTTTTTT.

The V and J genes are TRBV27 and TRBJ2-5; D uncertain. V gave up 2 bases and J gave up 4 bases, with 2 bases separating them. The CDR3 extends over 11 amino acids. CDR1 is MNHEY, CDR2 SMNVEV, per germline (reference sequence). The CDR3 reads CASSLRETQYF. CDR3 bases: TGTGCCAGCAGTTTACGAGAGACCCAGTACTTC.

The chain joins TRBV4-1 to TRBJ2-1; a possible D gene is TRBD2 (6 bases). This CDR3 is built from 13 residues. Trimming pared 5 bases from V and 7 bases from J, leaving 12 bases between. The germline V gene encodes CDR1 MGHRA and CDR2 YSYEKL. CDR3 loop: CASSNRGLNEQFF. The CDR3 nucleotides read TGCGCCAGCAGCAATCGGGGGTTAAATGAGCAGTTCTTC.

The chain joins TRBV11-2 to TRBJ2-7, with D hard to call. Germline V CDR1 and CDR2: SGHAT, FQNNGV. CDR3 length: 12 residues. The V end lost 2 bases, the J end lost 4 bases, and 6 bases lay between the germline ends. Here the CDR3 reads CASSLKRYEQYF. As DNA, the CDR3 is TGTGCCAGCAGCTTAAAGAGGTACGAGCAGTACTTC.

The sample holds a few counts of this clone. This chain links TRBV28 with TRBJ1-1; TRBD1 is a possible D gene (5 bases). Germline V gene lookup returns CDR1 MDHEN and CDR2 SYDVKM. The CDR3 consists of 13 residues. The V and J ends lost 4 bases and 1 base respectively, with 7 bases between them. The CDR3 is CASSYQGNTEAFF. The CDR3 DNA sequence: TGTGCCAGCAGTTATCAGGGGAACACTGAAGCTTTCTTT.

The genes are TRBV7-8 and TRBJ1-3, with 10 bases that match TRBD1. The CDR3 totals 15 residues. With V trimmed by 5 bases and J by 0 bases, 1 base remained unmatched. The V gene's germline CDR1 is SGHVS and CDR2 FQNEAQ. In DNA, the CDR3 is TGTGCCAGCAGCCGGGACAGGGGCTCTGGAAACACCATATATTTT. This codes for CASSRDRGSGNTIYF.

V usage is TRBV7-9 and J usage is TRBJ1-2; D is ambiguous. Trimming left V 2 bases short and J 8 bases short, with 21 bases between. Germline assignment: CDR1 SEHNR and CDR2 FQNEAQ (reference sequence). This CDR3 comprises 16 residues. The CDR3 sequence: CASSLIVGLKPEGYTF. The DNA of the CDR3 is TGTGCCAGCAGCTTAATTGTTGGGCTAAAACCGGAAGGCTACACCTTC. Together with reference TRBV7-9 and TRBJ1-2, the CDR3 gives the full variable domain: DTGVSQNPRHKITKRGQNVTFRCDPISEHNRLYWYRQTLGQGPEFLTYFQNEAQLEKSRLLSDRFSAERPKGSFSTLEIQRTEQGDSAMYLCASSLIVGLKPEGYTFGSGTRLTVV.

The chain carries TRBV4-2 and TRBJ2-2; TRBD2 is a possible D gene (6 bases). The CDR3 contains 18 residues. CDR1 LGHNA and CDR2 YNFKEQ come from the germline V gene. Trimming removed 0 bases at V and 4 bases at J, with 18 bases between. CDR3 loop: CASSQDSPWGRTTGELFF. CDR3 DNA sequence: TGTGCCAGCAGCCAAGATTCCCCTTGGGGGAGGACCACCGGGGAGCTGTTTTTT.

The rearrangement links TRBV27 to TRBJ2-7; 7 bases line up with TRBD1. The junction had 9 bases not matched to a gene; V was cut back by 5 bases and J by 2 bases. This CDR3 has 15 residues. CDR1 and CDR2 from the germline V gene are MNHEY and SMNVEV (reference sequence). The CDR3 protein is CASSPGGRFPYEQYF. In nucleotides, the CDR3 is TGTGCCAGCAGTCCAGGGGGTCGGTTTCCCTACGAGCAGTACTTC.

This chain joins TRBV25-1 and TRBJ2-3, with TRBD1 as a possible D gene (6 bases). The V and J ends lost 4 bases and 9 bases respectively, with 11 bases between them. Per germline, CDR1 MGHDK and CDR2 SYGVNS. The CDR3 loop spans 12 amino acids. In DNA, the CDR3 is TGTGCCAGCAGTGCCCAGGGGAACACGCAGTATTTT. Protein product: CASSAQGNTQYF.

Note on this clone: Within the sample, other DNA sequences also encode this same CDR3. This chain joins TRBV27 and TRBJ2-7; no definite D call. Looked up from germline, CDR1 is MNHEY and CDR2 is SMNVEV (reference sequence). The CDR3 is 13 residues long. The V and J ends lost 2 bases and 2 bases respectively, with 7 bases between them. The CDR3 sequence: CASSLGRTYEQYF. In DNA, the CDR3 is TGTGCCAGCAGTTTAGGTAGAACCTACGAGCAGTACTTC.

This clone was recorded once. The rearrangement links TRBV15 to TRBJ2-5; 7 nucleotides agree with TRBD2. With V trimmed by 5 bases and J by 3 bases, 9 bases remained unmatched. In germline, CDR1 is LNHNV, CDR2 YYDKDF (reference sequence). The CDR3 length is 15 residues. In DNA, the CDR3 is TGTGCCACCAGCGATCGAACTAGCGAGGAAGAGACCCAGTACTTC. Its translation is CATSDRTSEEETQYF. The full variable domain, in which reference TRBV15 and TRBJ2-5 provide the parts outside the CDR3, is DAMVIQNPRYQVTQFGKPVTLSCSQTLNHNVMYWYQQKSSQAPKLLFHYYDKDFNNEADTPDNFQSRRPNTSFCFLDIRSPGLGDTAMYLCATSDRTSEEETQYFGPGTRLLVL.

In nucleotides, the CDR3 is TGTGCCAGCAGCCTCTCAGGGTTAGGAGTGAAGTATTGGCATAATGAAAAACTGTTTTTT. Its translation is CASSLSGLGVKYWHNEKLFF. The chain joins TRBV4-2 to TRBJ1-4, with D perhaps matching TRBD1 (5 bases). Per the germline V gene, CDR1 is LGHNA and CDR2 is YNFKEQ. Deletions cut 4 bases from V and 4 bases from J, with 28 bases between. The CDR3 is made up of 20 amino acids.